This T cell receptor beta chain was profiled in a study of blood T cell repertoires in COVID-19. About the study: COVID-19 samples collected from the United States, Italy and Spain covered acute and convalescent phases.

As handled by the study authors: Nucleated cell number was recorded as an estimate derived from reference gene primer amplification. The protocol was immunoSEQ multiplex PCR, while the TCRdb copy is restricted to in-frame clones and leaves out a portion. D and trimming come from the DNA, and the V and J calls and clone size come from that table. The repertoire holds around 120,000 clones, with over 70% as singletons. The CDR3 covers 13 residues. The germline V gene has CDR1 SGHRS and CDR2 YFSETQ. The ends were cut back, 0 bases at V and 3 bases at J, with 6 bases in the middle. This clonotype originated in a man between 65 and 85 years old with acute or convalescent COVID-19. Sequencing used peripheral blood. The chain combines TRBV5-1 with TRBJ1-2, with D uncertain. The CDR3 spells CASSLDIHYGYTF. Written as DNA, the CDR3 is TGCGCCAGCAGCTTGGACATACACTATGGCTACACCTTC. The full variable domain, completed using reference TRBV5-1 and TRBJ1-2, is KAGVTQTPRYLIKTRGQQVTLSCSPISGHRSVSWYQQTPGQGLQFLFEYFSETQRNKGNFPGRFSGRQFSNSRSEMNVSTLELGDSALYLCASSLDIHYGYTFGSGTRLTVV.